This is a list of T cell receptor beta chains from one sample in a study of T cells in Graves' hyperthyroidism and ophthalmopathy. TCRdb ran MiXCR on the multiplex PCR reads and lists one entry per CDR3 protein. The table includes 490,000 or so distinct CDR3 sequences, 20% detected once. The sequenced sample was blood. The receptors shown here come from a man aged 35-49 years with Graves' ophthalmopathy. Each CDR3 is given with its conserved first and last residue. Fields, in order: J gene, clone size, D gene, CDR3 length, V gene, CDR3 DNA, CDR3 protein. The D gene is left open where the match is weak. Size is omitted from some rows. Given values are once, few, many or a class for expanded clones.

TRBJ1-3 few . 13 TRBV6-5 TGTGCCAGCAGTTACGGCCAGCGAAACACCATATATTTT CASSYGQRNTIYF
TRBJ2-7 many TRBD1 14 TRBV28 TGTGCCAGCAGTTTCCCCAGGGGGCCCTACGAGCAGTACTTC CASSFPRGPYEQYF
TRBJ1-2 few TRBD1 15 TRBV27 TGTGCCAGCAGTTTCGCGGGACAGGGGGCCTATGGCTACACCTTC CASSFAGQGAYGYTF
TRBJ2-3 many TRBD2 15 TRBV2 TGTGCCAGCAGACTTAGCGGGGGGGCCGGAGATACGCAGTATTTT CASRLSGGAGDTQYF
TRBJ1-2 few . 13 TRBV27 TGTGCCAGTAGACCCGGAGGGGACGATGGCTACACCTTC CASRPGGDDGYTF
TRBJ2-7 . TRBD1 15 TRBV9 TGTGCCAGCAGCGTAGGACAGGGGGCTATCAACGAGCAGTACTTC CASSVGQGAINEQYF
TRBJ1-3 few . 15 TRBV5-1 TGCGCCAGCAGACGGGCACAGGGCTCTGGAAACACCATATATTTT CASRRAQGSGNTIYF
TRBJ2-2 . TRBD2 15 TRBV6-1 TGTGCCAGCAGTCCTAGCGGGAGGAGTCGCGGGGAGCTGTTTTTT CASSPSGRSRGELFF
TRBJ1-1 . . 15 TRBV5-6 TGTGCCAGCAGCTGGCAGGAATTCATGAACACTGAAGCTTTCTTT CASSWQEFMNTEAFF
TRBJ2-7 many . 14 TRBV12-3/TRBV12-4 TGTGCCAGCAGCCCTAGCGCAAGATCCTACGAGCAGTACTTC CASSPSARSYEQYF
TRBJ2-2 few TRBD1 15 TRBV11-3 TGTGCCAGCAGCTCGTCAGGGGGAAACACCGGGGAGCTGTTTTTT CASSSSGGNTGELFF
TRBJ1-5 many . 15 TRBV3-1 TGTGCCAGCAGCCTCGGGAGAAATAGCAATCAGCCCCAGCATTTT CASSLGRNSNQPQHF
TRBJ2-5 few . 13 TRBV20-1 TGCAGTGCTAGAGATTATACAGATCAGACCCAGTACTTC CSARDYTDQTQYF
TRBJ2-1 few TRBD2 14 TRBV12-3/TRBV12-4 TGTGCCAGCTACCGGCGGGGGGGCGGTAATGAGCAGTTCTTC CASYRRGGGNEQFF